This entry features one TCR beta chain sequence. The antigen remains undetermined. TCRdb reanalysed the multiplex PCR reads using MiXCR and keeps one entry per CDR3 protein. The table lists about 100,000 distinct CDR3 sequences, around 20% of them singletons, with 1% to 1.5% in the top ten. Breast cancer patients provided tissue from their axillary draining lymph nodes. With 2 bases removed from V and 4 bases from J, the gap between germline ends came to 8 bases. The CDR3 runs 14 residues. Germline lookup yields CDR1 MNHEY and CDR2 SVGAGI. The data stem from a study of breast tumors, draining lymph nodes, adjacent tissues. Study-level findings and limits: Compared with basal-like, luminal-like tumors shared significantly more repertoire with nontumor tissue.

The chain couples TRBV6-5 to TRBJ2-2; D is unresolved. Sample: axillary lymph node tissue. This sequence originates from a female donor with breast cancer. Some clones in this sample may be carry-over from other donors' samples. CDR3 amino acids: CASSYVSGTGELFF. The CDR3, as DNA: TGTGCCAGCAGTTACGTGTCCGGCACCGGGGAGCTGTTTTTT.